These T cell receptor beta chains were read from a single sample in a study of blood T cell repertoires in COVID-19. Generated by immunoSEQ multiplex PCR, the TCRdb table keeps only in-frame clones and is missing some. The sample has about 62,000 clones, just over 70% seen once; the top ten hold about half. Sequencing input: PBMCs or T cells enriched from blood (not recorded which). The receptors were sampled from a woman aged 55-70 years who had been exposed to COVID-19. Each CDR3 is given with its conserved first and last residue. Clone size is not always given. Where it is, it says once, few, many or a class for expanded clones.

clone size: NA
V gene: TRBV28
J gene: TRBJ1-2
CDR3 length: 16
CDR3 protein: CASSFGGLKANYGYTF

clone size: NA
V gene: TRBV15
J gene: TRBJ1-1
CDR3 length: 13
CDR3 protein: CATSRDRNTEAFF

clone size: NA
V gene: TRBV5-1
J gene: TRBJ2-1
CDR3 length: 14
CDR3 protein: CASSAGGPRNEQFF

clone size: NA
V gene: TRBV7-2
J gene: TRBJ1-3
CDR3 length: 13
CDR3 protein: CASSWTGTHTIYF

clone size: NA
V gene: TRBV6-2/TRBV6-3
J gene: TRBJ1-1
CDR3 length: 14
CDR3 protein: CASSSVRSNTEAFF

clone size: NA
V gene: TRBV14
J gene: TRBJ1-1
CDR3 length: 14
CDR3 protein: CASSQVGGNTEAFF

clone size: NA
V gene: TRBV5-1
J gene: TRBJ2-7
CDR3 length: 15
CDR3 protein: CASSWGAGGNNEQYF

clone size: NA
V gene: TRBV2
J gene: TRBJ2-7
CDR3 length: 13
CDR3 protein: CASSLGQGYEQYF

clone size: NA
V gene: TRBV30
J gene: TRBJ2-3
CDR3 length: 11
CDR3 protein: CAWSDLDTQYF

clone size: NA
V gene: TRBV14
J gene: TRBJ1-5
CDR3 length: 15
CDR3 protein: CASSPLDRLNQPQHF

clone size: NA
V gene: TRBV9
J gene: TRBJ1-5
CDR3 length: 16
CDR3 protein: CASSSGTGMGNQPQHF

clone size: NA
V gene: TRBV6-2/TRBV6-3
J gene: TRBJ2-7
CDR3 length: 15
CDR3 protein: CASSYGGTGTYEQYF

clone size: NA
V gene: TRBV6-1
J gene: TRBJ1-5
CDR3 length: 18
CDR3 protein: CASSEARRGGTGNQPQHF

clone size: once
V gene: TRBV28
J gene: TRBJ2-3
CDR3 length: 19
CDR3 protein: CASSLEDQGAGPPTDTQYF

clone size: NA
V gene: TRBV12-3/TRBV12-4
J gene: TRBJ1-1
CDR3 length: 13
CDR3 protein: CASSWGQPPKAFF

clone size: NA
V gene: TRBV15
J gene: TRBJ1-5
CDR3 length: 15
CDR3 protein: CATSREQITNQPQHF

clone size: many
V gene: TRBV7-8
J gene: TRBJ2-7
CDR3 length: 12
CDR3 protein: CASSLPPGEQYF

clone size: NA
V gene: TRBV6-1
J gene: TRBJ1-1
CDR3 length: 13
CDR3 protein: CASSEGTRREAFF

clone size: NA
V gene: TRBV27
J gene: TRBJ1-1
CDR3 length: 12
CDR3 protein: CASSLGRGEAFF

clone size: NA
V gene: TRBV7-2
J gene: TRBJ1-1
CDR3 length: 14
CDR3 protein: CASSLVHLGTEAFF

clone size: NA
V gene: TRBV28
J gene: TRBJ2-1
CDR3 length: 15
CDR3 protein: CASSPWGQGENEQFF

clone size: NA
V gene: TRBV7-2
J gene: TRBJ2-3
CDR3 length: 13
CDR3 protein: CASSLAAADTQYF

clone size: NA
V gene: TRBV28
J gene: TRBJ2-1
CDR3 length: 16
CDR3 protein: CASSALTGGHHNEQFF

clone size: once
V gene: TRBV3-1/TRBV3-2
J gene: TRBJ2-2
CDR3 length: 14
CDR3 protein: CASSRAGYTGELFF

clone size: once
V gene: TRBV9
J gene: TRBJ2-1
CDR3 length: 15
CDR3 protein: CASSVGAGAYNEQFF

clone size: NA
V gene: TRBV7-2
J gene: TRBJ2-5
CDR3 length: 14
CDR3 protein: CASSLQVAIETQYF

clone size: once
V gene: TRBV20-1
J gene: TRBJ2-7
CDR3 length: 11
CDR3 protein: CSARDYYEQYF

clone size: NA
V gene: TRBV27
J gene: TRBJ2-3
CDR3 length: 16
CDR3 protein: CASSLYGGSMTDTQYF

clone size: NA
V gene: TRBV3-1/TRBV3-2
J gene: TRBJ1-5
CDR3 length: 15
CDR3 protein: CASSQGDRPNQPQHF

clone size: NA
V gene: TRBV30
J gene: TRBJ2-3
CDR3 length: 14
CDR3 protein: CAWSGGQSTDTQYF

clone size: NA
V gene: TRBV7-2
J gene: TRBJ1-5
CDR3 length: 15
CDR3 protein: CASSLATGVHQPQHF

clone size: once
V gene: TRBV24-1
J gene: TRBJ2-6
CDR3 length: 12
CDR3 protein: CATSDLRGRSAF

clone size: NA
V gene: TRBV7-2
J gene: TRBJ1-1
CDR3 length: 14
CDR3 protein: CASSLTPTGTEAFF

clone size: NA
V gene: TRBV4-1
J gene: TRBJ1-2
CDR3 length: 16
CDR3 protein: CASRPRTGAPNYGYTF

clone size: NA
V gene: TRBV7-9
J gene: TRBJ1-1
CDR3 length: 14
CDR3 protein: CASSYQQANTEAFF

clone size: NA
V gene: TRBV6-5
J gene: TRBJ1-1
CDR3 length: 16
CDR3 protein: CASSYSGAGVSTEAFF

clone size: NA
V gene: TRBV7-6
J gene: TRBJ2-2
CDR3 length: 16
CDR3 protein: CASTSAGAIVTGELFF

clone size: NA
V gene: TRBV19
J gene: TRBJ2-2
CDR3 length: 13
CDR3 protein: CASSENRAGELFF

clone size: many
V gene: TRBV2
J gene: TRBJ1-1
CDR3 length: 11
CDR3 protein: CASSETERAFF

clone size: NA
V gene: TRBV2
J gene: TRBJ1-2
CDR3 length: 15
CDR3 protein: CASSDPGRENYGYTF

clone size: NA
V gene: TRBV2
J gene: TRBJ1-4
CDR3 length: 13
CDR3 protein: CASGSPRNEKLFF

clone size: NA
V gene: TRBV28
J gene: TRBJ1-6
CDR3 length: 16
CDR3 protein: CASSLPAGMGNSPLHF

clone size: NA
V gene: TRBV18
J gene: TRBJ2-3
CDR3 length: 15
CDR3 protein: CASSPSGGAPDTQYF

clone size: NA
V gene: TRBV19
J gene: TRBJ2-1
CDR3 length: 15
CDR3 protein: CASSIIAGFYNEQFF

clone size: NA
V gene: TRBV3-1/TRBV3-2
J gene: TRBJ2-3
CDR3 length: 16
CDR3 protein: CASSQDLAGGTNTQYF

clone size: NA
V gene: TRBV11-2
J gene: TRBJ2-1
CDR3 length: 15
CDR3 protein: CASSSPRGTYNEQFF

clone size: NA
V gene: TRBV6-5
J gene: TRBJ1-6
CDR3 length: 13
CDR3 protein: CASSEEMNSPLHF

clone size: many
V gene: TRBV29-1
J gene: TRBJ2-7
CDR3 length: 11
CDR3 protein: CSVTGSHEQYF

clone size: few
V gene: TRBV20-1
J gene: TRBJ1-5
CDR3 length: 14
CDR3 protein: CSASTDRDNQPQHF

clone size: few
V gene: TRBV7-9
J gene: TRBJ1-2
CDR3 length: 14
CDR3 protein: CASRQTGTGHGYTF

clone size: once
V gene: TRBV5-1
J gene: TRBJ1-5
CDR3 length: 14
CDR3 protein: CASSPWGENQPQHF